Listed below are T cell receptor beta chains from one sample, sequenced in a study of blood T cells in healthy people across ages. TCRdb re-derived calls from the 5' RACE reads in MiXCR, one entry per CDR3 protein. The repertoire holds roughly 1.5 million distinct CDR3 sequences, with approximately 43% as singletons. Material for sequencing was blood. These TCRs come from a woman aged 18-29 years in good health. Each CDR3 is given with its conserved first and last residue. A D gene is named only where the DNA matches it firmly. Size values are once, few and many counts, or a class for expanded clones, and some rows have none.

clone_size,v_call,j_call,d_call,cdr3_aa,cdr3_nt
-,TRBV28,TRBJ1-6,TRBD1,CASSKRTGNSPLHF,TGTGCCAGCAGTAAACGGACAGGGAATTCACCCCTCCACTTT
-,TRBV30,TRBJ1-2,-,CAWSPSAGLFYGYTF,TGTGCCTGGAGCCCTTCGGCGGGACTGTTCTATGGCTACACCTTC
-,TRBV6-2/TRBV6-3,TRBJ1-5,-,CASSFLPVVSPYNQPQHF,TGTGCCAGCAGTTTCCTCCCCGTCGTCAGCCCCTACAATCAGCCCCAGCATTTT
few,TRBV20-1,TRBJ2-3,TRBD2,CSATDRSGRAFGDTQYF,TGCAGTGCTACGGACCGTAGCGGGAGGGCCTTTGGAGATACGCAGTATTTT
few,TRBV7-2,TRBJ2-7,TRBD2,CASSGTSGFYNEQYF,TGTGCCAGCAGCGGCACTAGCGGGTTCTACAATGAGCAGTACTTC
-,TRBV4-3,TRBJ1-2,-,CASSQDLEVGYGYTF,TGCGCCAGCAGCCAAGATTTAGAGGTGGGCTATGGCTACACCTTC
few,TRBV7-9,TRBJ2-3,-,CASSLLQGRTDTQYF,TGTGCCAGCAGCTTATTACAGGGTCGCACAGATACGCAGTATTTT
few,TRBV4-1,TRBJ1-6,-,CASSQAPISPLHF,TGCGCCAGCAGCCAGGCTCCTATTTCACCCCTCCACTTT
-,TRBV27,TRBJ2-1,-,CASGWGVAYEQFF,TGTGCCAGCGGGTGGGGGGTGGCATATGAGCAGTTCTTC
-,TRBV18,TRBJ2-7,-,CASSPSTASYEQYF,TGTGCCAGCTCACCTTCAACAGCTTCCTACGAGCAGTACTTC
-,TRBV29-1,TRBJ1-1,-,CSVGGIGQFGTEAFF,TGCAGCGTTGGGGGGATTGGACAATTTGGCACTGAAGCTTTCTTT
few,TRBV24-1,TRBJ2-1,TRBD2,CATSDPGLAAYNEQFF,TGTGCCACCAGTGACCCTGGACTAGCGGCCTACAATGAGCAGTTCTTC
-,TRBV7-9,TRBJ1-1,-,CASSHGRPEAFF,TGTGCCAGCAGCCACGGACGGCCTGAAGCTTTCTTT
-,TRBV13,TRBJ2-3,-,CASSLEIDTQYF,TGTGCCAGCAGCTTGGAGATAGATACGCAGTATTTT
-,TRBV24-1,TRBJ1-4,-,CATGATNEKLFF,TGTGCCACCGGTGCAACTAATGAAAAACTGTTTTTT
-,TRBV12-3/TRBV12-4,TRBJ1-2,-,CASTMIQGGGYTF,TGTGCCAGCACTATGATTCAGGGCGGCGGCTACACCTTC
-,TRBV13,TRBJ2-7,-,CASRSSRQSQNEQYF,TGTGCCAGCAGAAGCTCCAGACAGTCGCAGAACGAGCAGTACTTC
-,TRBV4-3,TRBJ2-7,-,CASSRGTSYSYEQYF,TGCGCCAGCAGCCGCGGAACCTCTTACTCCTACGAGCAGTACTTC
-,TRBV9,TRBJ1-2,TRBD1,CASSVPLTGSGGYTF,TGTGCCAGCAGCGTCCCTTTGACAGGGTCCGGTGGCTACACCTTC
-,TRBV6-1,TRBJ2-1,-,CVSSQLGTPLSSYNEQFF,TGTGTCAGCAGTCAACTAGGGACACCCCTTAGCTCCTACAATGAGCAGTTCTTC
few,TRBV9,TRBJ2-2,-,CASSAPGRTGELFF,TGTGCCAGCAGCGCCCCTGGCAGGACCGGGGAGCTGTTTTTT
few,TRBV20-1,TRBJ1-5,-,CSARTGYSNQPQHF,TGCAGTGCTAGAACAGGTTATAGCAATCAGCCCCAGCATTTT
-,TRBV5-1,TRBJ1-1,-,CASSPSAPGTEAFF,TGCGCCAGCAGCCCCTCCGCCCCGGGGACTGAAGCTTTCTTT
-,TRBV6-2/TRBV6-3,TRBJ1-5,-,CASSYTMEGGSLEQPQHF,TGTGCCAGCAGTTATACGATGGAGGGGGGTTCGTTAGAACAGCCCCAGCATTTT
-,TRBV7-8,TRBJ1-2,TRBD1,CASSKGRDRVYYGYTF,TGTGCCAGCAGCAAGGGCCGGGACAGGGTCTACTATGGCTACACCTTC
-,TRBV11-2,TRBJ2-1,-,CASRSRSDKQFF,TGTGCCAGCAGATCCCGGTCGGACAAGCAGTTCTTC
-,TRBV7-8,TRBJ2-5,TRBD2,CASSLARLAGEETQYF,TGTGCCAGCAGCTTAGCGCGACTAGCGGGAGAGGAGACCCAGTACTTC
-,TRBV7-2,TRBJ2-3,TRBD2,CAGSLETGGPTDTQYF,TGTGCCGGCAGCTTAGAGACGGGGGGGCCTACAGATACGCAGTATTTT
-,TRBV28,TRBJ1-2,-,CASSSRSTGVGGYTF,TGTGCCAGCAGTTCCCGTTCGACAGGCGTGGGTGGCTACACCTTC
-,TRBV27,TRBJ1-4,-,CASSPTGFPNEKLFF,TGTGCCAGCAGTCCTACAGGGTTCCCTAATGAAAAACTGTTTTTT
-,TRBV29-1,TRBJ1-4,-,CSAGPRGGEKLFF,TGCAGCGCCGGGCCCCGGGGCGGTGAAAAACTGTTTTTT
-,TRBV6-1,TRBJ1-5,-,CASSEMKKPRQKNQPQHF,TGTGCCAGCAGTGAGATGAAGAAGCCCCGACAGAAGAATCAGCCCCAGCATTTT